These 17 T cell receptor beta chains were all obtained from the same sample, sequenced in a study of vaccination and CD4 T cells after COVID-19. Their cognate antigens are unknown. The treatment was: 10-day PBMC culture with coronavirus spike peptide pools or control peptides (ViraFEST assay). Once obtained from cultured CD4+ T cells, the DNA was sequenced using the Oncomine TCR Beta short-read assay. TCRdb reprocessed the PCR reads with MiXCR, giving one entry per CDR3 protein. The sample shows around 10,000 distinct CDR3 sequences, roughly two fifths of them seen only once. Sequencing was carried out using CD4+ T cells from blood, cultured in vitro. The receptors were gathered from a human donor who had recovered from COVID-19.

The chain joins TRBV4-1 to TRBJ1-4; 10 nucleotides align to TRBD1. The CDR3 spans 16 residues. CDR1 and CDR2 (germline): MGHRA, YSYEKL. The V and J ends lost 4 bases and 7 bases, in that order; junction bases with no gene match: 9. The CDR3 DNA follows: TGCGCCAGCAGCCCAACCACCGGGACAGGGGTTGAAAAACTGTTTTTT. Translating it yields CASSPTTGTGVEKLFF.

V and J are TRBV5-1 and TRBJ2-4, with D maybe TRBD2 (7 bases). V gave up 5 bases and J gave up 6 bases, with 24 bases separating them. Germline loops: CDR1 SGHRS, CDR2 YFSETQ. The CDR3 runs to 17 residues. The CDR3 DNA sequence: TGCGCCAGCAGGCCGGCGTGGGGGGGCGCGAGGTCAAACATTCAGTACTTC. Amino acids: CASRPAWGGARSNIQYF.

V usage is TRBV7-2 and J usage is TRBJ1-1, with unresolved D. Germline CDR1 is SGHTA and CDR2 is FQGNSA. The CDR3 covers 14 residues. Between the trimmed V and J ends, which lost 2 bases and 6 bases, there was a span of 13 bases. The CDR3 region has the DNA TGTGCCAGCAGCTTAACGGGCGTCACGGCTGAAGCTTTCTTT. Residues: CASSLTGVTAEAFF.

J is TRBJ2-5 and V is TRBV11-3; TRBD2 matches at 9 bases. The germline gives CDR1 SGHNT, CDR2 YENEEA. The CDR3 covers 15 residues. Germline trimming cut 0 bases from V and 3 bases from J; bases unmatched to any gene: 2. This CDR3 is CASSLEGLAKETQYF. CDR3 coding DNA: TGTGCCAGCAGCTTAGAAGGACTAGCGAAAGAGACCCAGTACTTC.

The V call is TRBV12-3 or TRBV12-4, the J call TRBJ1-2; D uncertain. The CDR3 totals 13 residues. V was clipped by 3 bases and J by 8 bases, with 13 bases between them. The CDR3 bases are TGTGCCAGCAGTTTTAGTGGGGAGGGAGGCTACACCTTC. This encodes CASSFSGEGGYTF.

DNA for the CDR3: TGTGCCAGCAGTTTAGGCGGGGGCGCATACGGCTACACCTTC. As protein: CASSLGGGAYGYTF. The chain has TRBV12-3 or TRBV12-4 and TRBJ1-2, with D maybe TRBD1 (6 bases). V lost 1 base to trimming and J lost 8 bases, with 14 bases between them. The CDR3 runs 14 residues.

The chain has TRBV5-1 and TRBJ1-6, with a weak D call TRBD1 (6 bases). The V end lost 5 bases, the J end lost 5 bases, and 14 bases lay between the germline ends. The CDR3 consists of 15 residues. Germline CDR1 SGHRS, CDR2 YFSETQ. The CDR3 loop reads CASSLGTQNNSPLHF. The CDR3 DNA is TGCGCCAGCAGTCTTGGGACACAGAATAATTCACCCCTCCACTTT.

This clonotype was seen once. This chain connects TRBV5-5 to TRBJ1-2; D not certain. V lost 3 bases and J lost 5, with 11 bases in between. The CDR3 consists of 13 residues. Germline V gene lookup returns CDR1 SGHKS and CDR2 YYEKEE (reference sequence). The CDR3 DNA sequence: TGTGCCAGCAGCTCAGACGGACTGTATGGCTACACCTTC. The encoded protein is CASSSDGLYGYTF.

This chain joins TRBV6-4 and TRBJ2-3, with 8 bases matching TRBD2. Trimming at V came to 4 bases and at J to 2 bases, leaving 5 bases not matched to a gene. This CDR3 comprises 15 residues. Germline CDR1 reads MRHNA; CDR2 reads SNTAGT. The chain's CDR3 is CASSGSGGPTDTQYF. For the CDR3, the DNA is TGTGCCAGCAGTGGAAGCGGGGGACCCACAGATACGCAGTATTTT.

The table lists this clonotype with a few counts. The V gene is TRBV7-9, the J gene TRBJ1-1, with unresolved D. The germline V gene encodes CDR1 SEHNR and CDR2 FQNEAQ (reference sequence). V gave up 1 base and J gave up 5 bases, with 11 bases separating them. The CDR3 consists of 14 residues. In DNA form, the CDR3 reads TGTGCCAGCAGCTTAGGGGCAGGCTTTACTGAAGCTTTCTTT. It is translated as CASSLGAGFTEAFF.

The rearrangement links TRBV7-9 to TRBJ2-5, with TRBD2 identical over 9 bases. V gave up 5 bases and J gave up 1 base; unmatched junction bases: 5. The CDR3 is made up of 15 amino acids. Germline loops: CDR1 SEHNR, CDR2 FQNEAQ (reference sequence). CDR3 DNA: TGTGCCAGCAGCCAAGCTAGCGGGGCCCAAGAGACCCAGTACTTC. Translating gives CASSQASGAQETQYF. Full variable domain (missing parts from reference TRBV7-9 and TRBJ2-5): DTGVSQNPRHKITKRGQNVTFRCDPISEHNRLYWYRQTLGQGPEFLTYFQNEAQLEKSRLLSDRFSAERPKGSFSTLEIQRTEQGDSAMYLCASSQASGAQETQYFGPGTRLLVL.

The V gene is TRBV2, the J gene TRBJ1-2; maybe TRBD1 (6 bases). Germline V gives CDR1 SNHLY, CDR2 FYNNEI. This CDR3 region has 15 residues. V was clipped by 2 bases and J by 4 bases, with 14 bases between them. The CDR3 bases are TGTGCCAGCAGTGAAAAGTACCGGGGGCTCTATGGCTACACCTTC. It specifies CASSEKYRGLYGYTF.

The chain carries TRBV2 and TRBJ2-1; D gene unclear. V lost 9 bases and J lost 7, with 10 bases in between. Germline CDR1 reads SNHLY; CDR2 reads FYNNEI. The CDR3 totals 11 residues. CDR3 DNA: TGTGCCAGTTTCAGTGATAATGAGCAGTTCTTC. Translated, it gives CASFSDNEQFF.

This chain uses TRBV2 with TRBJ1-1; D is uncertain. V gave up 5 bases and J gave up 6 bases, with 16 bases separating them. CDR1 is SNHLY and CDR2 is FYNNEI in the germline V gene. CDR3 length: 14 residues. This CDR3 reads CASSLGRASSEAFF. Here the CDR3 DNA reads TGTGCCAGCAGTTTAGGGAGGGCTTCCTCTGAAGCTTTCTTT.

The V gene is TRBV12-5, the J gene TRBJ1-1, with a weak D call TRBD1 (6 bases). CDR1 and CDR2 (germline): LGHNT, FRNRAP. This CDR3 is 13 amino acids long. V was trimmed by 7 bases and J by 1 base, leaving 10 bases between them. The CDR3 DNA sequence: TGTGCTAGTGCCATGACAGGGAACACTGAAGCTTTCTTT. It encodes CASAMTGNTEAFF.

The rearrangement links TRBV5-5 to TRBJ2-5; D may be TRBD1 or TRBD2 (5 bases each). Trimming left V 4 bases short and J 1 base short, with 14 bases between. The germline V gene encodes CDR1 SGHKS and CDR2 YYEKEE (reference sequence). The CDR3 has 15 residues. In DNA form, the CDR3 reads TGTGCCAGCAGCGCCCGGGGCCCTCCCCAAGAGACCCAGTACTTC. Translated: CASSARGPPQETQYF.

The chain uses TRBV12-3 or TRBV12-4 and TRBJ1-1; D is possibly TRBD1 (5 bases). Trimming took off 3 bases at V and 1 base at J, with 9 bases between the two ends. The CDR3 consists of 14 residues. CDR3 nucleotides: TGTGCCAGCAGTTTCGGAGGGGCGAACACTGAAGCTTTCTTT. This translates into CASSFGGANTEAFF.